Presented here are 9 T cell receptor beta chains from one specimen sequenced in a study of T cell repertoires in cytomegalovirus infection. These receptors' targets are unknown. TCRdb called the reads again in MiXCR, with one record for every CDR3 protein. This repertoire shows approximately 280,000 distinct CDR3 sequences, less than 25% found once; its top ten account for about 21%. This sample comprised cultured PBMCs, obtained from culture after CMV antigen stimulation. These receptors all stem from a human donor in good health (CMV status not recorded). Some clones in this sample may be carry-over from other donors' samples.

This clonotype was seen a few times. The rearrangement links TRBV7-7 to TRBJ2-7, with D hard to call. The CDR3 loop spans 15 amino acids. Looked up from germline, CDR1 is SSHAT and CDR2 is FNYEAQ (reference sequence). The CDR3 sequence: CASSPPSEPSYEQYV. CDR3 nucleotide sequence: TGTGCTAGCAGCCCGCCTTCGGAACCCTCCTACGAGCAGTACGTC.

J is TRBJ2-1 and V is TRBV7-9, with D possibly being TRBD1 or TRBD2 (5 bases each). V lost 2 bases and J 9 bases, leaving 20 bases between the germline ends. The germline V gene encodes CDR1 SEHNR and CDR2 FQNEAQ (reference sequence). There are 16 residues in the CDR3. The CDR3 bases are TGTGCCAGCAGCTTATTCCCCCAGGGAGATTTCCCTGAGCAGTTCTTC. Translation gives CASSLFPQGDFPEQFF.

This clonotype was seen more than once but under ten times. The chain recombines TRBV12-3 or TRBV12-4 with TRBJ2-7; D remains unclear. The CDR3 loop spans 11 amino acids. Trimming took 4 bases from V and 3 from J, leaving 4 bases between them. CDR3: CASSSVYEQYF. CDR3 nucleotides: TGTGCCAGCAGTTCGGTCTACGAGCAGTACTTC.

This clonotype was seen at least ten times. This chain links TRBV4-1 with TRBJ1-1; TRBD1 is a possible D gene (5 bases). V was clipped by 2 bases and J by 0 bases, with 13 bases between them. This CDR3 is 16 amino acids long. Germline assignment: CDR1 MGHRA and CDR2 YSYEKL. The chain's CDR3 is CASSQLETALNTEAFF. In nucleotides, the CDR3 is TGCGCCAGCAGCCAACTCGAGACAGCCTTGAACACTGAAGCTTTCTTT.

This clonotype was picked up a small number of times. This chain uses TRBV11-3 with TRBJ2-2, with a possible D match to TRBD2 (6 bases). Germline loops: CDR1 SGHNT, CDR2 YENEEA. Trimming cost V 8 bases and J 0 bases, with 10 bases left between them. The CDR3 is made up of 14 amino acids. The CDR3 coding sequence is TGTGCCAGCTCAGGACTACCGAACACCGGGGAGCTGTTTTTT. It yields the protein CASSGLPNTGELFF.

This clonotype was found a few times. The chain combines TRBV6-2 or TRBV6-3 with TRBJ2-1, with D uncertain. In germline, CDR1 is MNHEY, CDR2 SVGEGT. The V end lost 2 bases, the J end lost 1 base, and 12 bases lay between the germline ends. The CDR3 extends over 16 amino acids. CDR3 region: CASSYPPRKSYNEQFF. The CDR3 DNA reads TGTGCCAGCAGTTACCCACCTCGGAAGTCCTACAATGAGCAGTTCTTC.

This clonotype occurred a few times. CDR3 loop: CASSNRLAGIMDEQYF. In nucleotides, the CDR3 is TGTGCCAGCAGCAACAGGCTAGCGGGGATCATGGACGAGCAGTACTTC. The rearrangement uses TRBV7-9 and TRBJ2-7, with 9 bases matching TRBD2. V gave up 5 bases and J gave up 5 bases; unmatched junction bases: 13. Germline V lookup: CDR1 SEHNR, CDR2 FQNEAQ (reference sequence). The CDR3 is made up of 16 amino acids.

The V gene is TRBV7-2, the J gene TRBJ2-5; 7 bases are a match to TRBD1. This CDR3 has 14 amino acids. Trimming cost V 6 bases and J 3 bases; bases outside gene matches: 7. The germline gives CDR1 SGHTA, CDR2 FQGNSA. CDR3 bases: TGTGCCAGCAGTCAGGGACAGATCAAAGAGACCCAGTACTTC. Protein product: CASSQGQIKETQYF. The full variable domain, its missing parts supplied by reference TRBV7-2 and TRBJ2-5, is GAGVSQSPSNKVTEKGKDVELRCDPISGHTALYWYRQSLGQGLEFLIYFQGNSAPDKSGLPSDRFSAERTGGSVSTLTIQRTQQEDSAVYLCASSQGQIKETQYFGPGTRLLVL.

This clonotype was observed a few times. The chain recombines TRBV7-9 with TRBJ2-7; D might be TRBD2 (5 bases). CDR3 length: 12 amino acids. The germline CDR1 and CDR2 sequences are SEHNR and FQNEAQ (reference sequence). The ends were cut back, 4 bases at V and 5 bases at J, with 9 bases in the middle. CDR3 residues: CASSSKTNEQYV. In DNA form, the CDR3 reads TGTGCCAGCAGCTCCAAGACTAACGAGCAGTACGTC.